The T cell receptor (beta chain) under discussion was sequenced for a study of blood T cell repertoires in COVID-19. As for the study in general: Some COVID-19 samples were acute and others convalescent; all came from the United States, Italy and Spain. T cells, B-cell-depleted T cells, or PBMCs supplied cDNA or gDNA.

As handled by the study authors: Researchers report that nucleated cell counts were estimated from reference gene primer amplification. TCRdb's table, derived via immunoSEQ multiplex PCR, lists solely in-frame clones and lacks some. V, J and clone size are taken as reported in that table, and D and trimming were inferred from the DNA itself. The table lists approximately 240,000 clones, around four fifths of them singletons. Germline CDR1 is KGHSH and CDR2 is LQKENI. Trimming cost V 2 bases and J 0 bases; bases outside gene matches: 3. This CDR3 contains 15 residues. Sequencing used peripheral blood. The rearrangement joins TRBV18 to TRBJ1-2; 7 bases fit TRBD1. This TCR derives from a woman in her fifties or sixties with active or convalescent COVID-19. Here the CDR3 reads CASSPSGQTNYGYTF. The CDR3, as DNA: TGTGCCAGCTCACCATCGGGACAGACTAACTATGGCTACACCTTC.